The 3 T cell receptor beta chains presented below share a single source sample, sequenced in a study of T cells expressing NK-cell markers. TCRdb reworked the 5' RACE reads into one entry per CDR3 protein, no DNA. The sample features about 550,000 distinct CDR3 sequences, with roughly 3.6% in its top ten. The sample taken for sequencing was blood T cells: a sorted CD56 or NKG2C T cell subset, CD4+ or CD8+ T cells, or bulk PBMC T cells (not recorded which). These receptors were taken from a man aged 18 to 35 in good health.

The chain carries TRBV20-1 and TRBJ1-1; TCRdb designates TRBD1, a call that cannot be tested without DNA. This CDR3 has 13 amino acids. From germline, CDR1 is DFQATT and CDR2 SNEGSKA (reference sequence). CDR3 loop: CSACTTGNTEAFF.

The chain links TRBV5-1 to TRBJ1-3; TCRdb reports TRBD1, a call that lacks DNA to check it against. The CDR3 sequence is 15 residues long. Germline V gene data show CDR1 as SGHRS and CDR2 as YFSETQ. This CDR3 is CASRRTGLSGNTIYF.

The genes are TRBV20-1 and TRBJ2-5; TCRdb names TRBD1, which stays unverified in the absence of DNA. Germline CDR1 is DFQATT and CDR2 is SNEGSKA (reference sequence). The CDR3 is 15 amino acids. This chain's CDR3 is CSAEGTGPAQETQYF.